This T cell receptor (beta chain) emerged from a study of cytomegalovirus exposure and HLA in healthy donors. Findings of the study overall: Near-uniform donor sequencing depth was presumed by presence/absence analyses. It is likely that the observed cluster of highly shared sequence variants was a sequencing artifact.

Amplification used 60 Vbeta primers and 13 Jbeta primers. Some clones are missing from TCRdb's copy, which holds only in-frame ones; the method was immunoSEQ multiplex PCR. The sample yields over 150,000 clones, 80% to 85% seen once. Per germline, CDR1 SGHRS and CDR2 YFSETQ. The CDR3 is 16 amino acids. For this clone: Antigen specificity is unknown. At one end the junction does not follow the germline gene, possibly because of a read error.

The receptor comes from a boy aged 2 to 10 in good health and CMV-seronegative. The sample consisted of PBMCs. The J gene is TRBJ1-2, the V gene TRBV5-1; 7 bases are shared with TRBD1. The chain's CDR3 is CASSSYGDREIGGCTF. The CDR3 DNA follows: TGCGCCAGCAGCTCCTATGGAGACAGGGAAATTGGTGGCTGCACCTTC. Full variable domain (remainder filled in from reference TRBV5-1 and TRBJ1-2): KAGVTQTPRYLIKTRGQQVTLSCSPISGHRSVSWYQQTPGQGLQFLFEYFSETQRNKGNFPGRFSGRQFSNSRSEMNVSTLELGDSALYLCASSSYGDREIGGCTFGSGTRLTVV.